The next 26 T cell receptor beta chains were all read from a single sample in a study of technical replicates of blood from a handful of donors. The table came from immunoSEQ multiplex PCR; TCRdb's copy has only in-frame clones and leaves some out. The profile shows approximately 81,000 clones, approximately 75% of them singletons. Sequenced sample: PBMCs. The origin of the receptors is a human donor in good health. Some clones in this sample may be carry-over from other donors' samples.

This clone was counted a single time. V gene TRBV9 combines with J gene TRBJ1-6; tentatively, D is TRBD1 (5 bases). V lost 0 bases and J 7 bases, leaving 8 bases between the germline ends. This CDR3 contains 14 residues. Germline V gene sequence: CDR1 SGDLS, CDR2 YYNGEE. Here the CDR3 DNA reads TGTGCCAGCAGCGTAGCCGACAGAAATTCACCCCTCCACTTT. Protein: CASSVADRNSPLHF.

J is TRBJ2-5 and V is TRBV5-1, with 8 bases that match TRBD2. This CDR3 has 15 amino acids. The germline V gene encodes CDR1 SGHRS and CDR2 YFSETQ. V trimming: 6 bases; J trimming: 3 bases; junction bases outside the gene matches: 10. This chain's CDR3 is CASTVSGGKEETQYF. CDR3 DNA: TGCGCCAGCACCGTGAGCGGGGGCAAGGAAGAGACCCAGTACTTC.

J is TRBJ2-2 and V is TRBV7-6; weak D call: TRBD2 (6 bases). The V gene lost 0 bases and the J gene lost 7 bases, with 9 bases spanning the gap. CDR3 length equals 14 residues. Germline CDR1 and CDR2: SGHVS and FNYEAQ. The CDR3 here is CASSLAVGSGELFF. In DNA form, the CDR3 reads TGTGCCAGCAGCTTAGCGGTCGGGAGCGGGGAGCTGTTTTTT.

V and J are TRBV11-3 and TRBJ2-6, with D maybe TRBD2 (7 bases). CDR3 size: 20 residues. The ends were cut back, 5 bases at V and 4 bases at J, with 27 bases in the middle. The germline V gene encodes CDR1 SGHNT and CDR2 YENEEA. The CDR3 region is CASSHKGGADSPRGANVLTF. CDR3 DNA sequence: TGTGCCAGCAGCCATAAAGGGGGGGCGGATTCCCCGCGAGGGGCCAACGTCCTGACTTTC.

The chain has TRBV2 and TRBJ2-3, with 11 bases identical to TRBD1. CDR1 is SNHLY and CDR2 is FYNNEI in the germline V gene. The CDR3 loop spans 17 amino acids. With V trimmed by 6 bases and J by 3 bases, 11 bases remained unmatched. The CDR3 sequence is CASRPIDGQGATDTQYF. The CDR3 bases are TGTGCCAGCAGGCCAATCGACGGACAGGGGGCTACAGATACGCAGTATTTT.

The chain combines TRBV19 with TRBJ1-5; TRBD1 agrees at 10 bases. The V segment lost 7 bases and the J segment 1 base; nucleotides outside the gene matches: 7. The CDR3 is made up of 16 amino acids. Germline V gene data show CDR1 as LNHDA and CDR2 as SQIVND (reference sequence). CDR3 sequence: CASNRQGAWSNQPQHF. The CDR3 region has the DNA TGTGCCAGTAACCGACAGGGGGCTTGGAGCAATCAGCCCCAGCATTTT. The full variable domain, with the rest looked up from reference TRBV19 and TRBJ1-5, is DGGITQSPKYLFRKEGQNVTLSCEQNLNHDAMYWYRQDPGQGLRLIYYSQIVNDFQKGDIAEGYSVSREKKESFPLTVTSAQKNPTAFYLCASNRQGAWSNQPQHFGDGTRLSIL.

The chain is built from TRBV11-2 and TRBJ1-3; D unresolved. This CDR3 region has 13 residues. V lost 0 bases and J 7 bases, leaving 7 bases between the germline ends. Germline CDR1 reads SGHAT; CDR2 reads FQNNGV. This CDR3 is CASSLEPRNTIYF. DNA for the CDR3: TGTGCCAGCAGCTTAGAACCCCGGAACACCATATATTTT.

V and J are TRBV7-8 and TRBJ1-4, with 9 bases that match TRBD1. After removal of 3 bases from V and 8 bases from J, the junction contained 10 bases not matched to a gene. The CDR3 covers 16 residues. Per the germline V gene, CDR1 is SGHVS and CDR2 is FQNEAQ. As DNA, the CDR3 is TGTGCCAGCAGCTTGGGGGTGGGGACAGGGTTAGAAAAACTGTTTTTT. It yields the protein CASSLGVGTGLEKLFF.

The chain is built from TRBV7-7 and TRBJ1-1; weak D call: TRBD1 (6 bases). The CDR3 extends over 16 amino acids. Looked up from germline, CDR1 is SSHAT and CDR2 is FNYEAQ (reference sequence). V gave up 7 bases and J gave up 1 base, with 19 bases separating them. This CDR3 is CASICGRQGWNTEAFF. The DNA for the CDR3 is TGTGCCAGCATCTGCGGTCGCCAGGGGTGGAACACTGAAGCTTTCTTT.

The rearrangement uses TRBV7-9 and TRBJ1-3; D not resolved. V was cut by 1 base and J by 3 bases, with 7 bases left in between. The CDR3 sequence is 14 residues long. Per germline, CDR1 SEHNR and CDR2 FQNEAQ (reference sequence). CDR3 region: CASSLGSYGNTIYF. The CDR3 bases are TGTGCCAGCAGCTTAGGAAGCTATGGAAACACCATATATTTT.

V usage is TRBV4-1 and J usage is TRBJ2-3, with 8 bases that match TRBD2. Germline loops: CDR1 MGHRA, CDR2 YSYEKL. The J segment lost 6 bases and the V segment lost 2 bases, leaving 7 bases of the junction unmatched. The CDR3 runs to 15 residues. The CDR3 bases are TGCGCCAGCAGCCAACCTAGCGGGCCTGGGGATACGCAGTATTTT. Residues: CASSQPSGPGDTQYF.

This clone has only a few counts. The rearrangement uses TRBV4-2 and TRBJ2-1, with D unclear. V dropped 0 bases and J dropped 8 bases, with 14 bases sitting between them. The CDR3 consists of 15 residues. Germline V lookup: CDR1 LGHNA, CDR2 YNFKEQ. The CDR3 loop is CASSQDPTLGHEQFF. CDR3 DNA: TGTGCCAGCAGCCAAGATCCCACCTTGGGCCATGAGCAGTTCTTC.

The chain employs TRBV9 and TRBJ2-5, with 9 nucleotides matching TRBD2. The V and J ends lost 0 bases and 1 base, in that order; junction bases with no gene match: 16. The germline CDR1 and CDR2 sequences are SGDLS and YYNGEE. This CDR3 has 20 amino acids. The CDR3 DNA is TGTGCCAGCAGCGTAGGAGGAGGTTCTGTAGCGGGGGCCGTCCAAGAGACCCAGTACTTC. It is translated as CASSVGGGSVAGAVQETQYF.

The rearrangement links TRBV6-5 to TRBJ1-6; D is uncertain. The germline V gene has CDR1 MNHEY and CDR2 SVGAGI. V lost 0 bases to trimming and J lost 19 bases, with 19 bases between them. The length of the CDR3 is 14 residues. The CDR3 protein is CASSYSRVTGRQHF. The CDR3 bases are TGTGCCAGCAGTTACTCGAGAGTTACCGGCAGGCAACACTTT.

The rearrangement links TRBV20-1 to TRBJ2-1, with TRBD2 matching 7 bases. Looked up from germline, CDR1 is DFQATT and CDR2 is SNEGSKA (reference sequence). This CDR3 comprises 11 residues. With 7 bases clipped from V and 9 bases from J, the junction kept 6 bases outside the gene matches. CDR3: CSGMAGAEQFF. The CDR3, as DNA: TGCAGTGGCATGGCGGGAGCTGAGCAGTTCTTC.

This clone showed up just once. This chain connects TRBV7-9 to TRBJ2-2; no firm D call. The CDR3 has 11 amino acids. Trimming took off 5 bases at V and 9 bases at J, with 7 bases between the two ends. Germline lookup yields CDR1 SEHNR and CDR2 FQNEAQ (reference sequence). Here the CDR3 reads CASSQARELFF. The CDR3 DNA follows: TGTGCCAGCAGCCAAGCCCGGGAGCTGTTTTTT.

The chain joins TRBV6-6 to TRBJ2-1; 9 nucleotides line up with TRBD2. The CDR3 extends over 16 amino acids. Germline lookup yields CDR1 MNHNY and CDR2 SVGAGI (reference sequence). The trim removed 4 bases at V and 9 bases at J, leaving 13 bases unmatched. The DNA for the CDR3 is TGTGCCAGCAGTTGGTTTGGCGCGGGAGGGCCTAGTGAGCAGTTCTTC. This translates into CASSWFGAGGPSEQFF.

The table lists this clone with a few counts. This chain connects TRBV6-4 to TRBJ1-1; 7 bases match TRBD1. The CDR3 is 13 amino acids. The trim removed 4 bases at V and 4 bases at J, leaving 3 bases unmatched. CDR1 is MRHNA and CDR2 is SNTAGT in the germline V gene. CDR3: CASSAGTVTEAFF. The DNA for the CDR3 is TGTGCCAGCAGTGCCGGGACAGTCACTGAAGCTTTCTTT.

This clone was detected only once. The chain couples TRBV30 to TRBJ1-2; the D is unclear. Per the germline V gene, CDR1 is GTSNPN and CDR2 is SVGIG (reference sequence). V gave up 1 base and J gave up 4 bases, with 7 bases separating them. The CDR3 sequence is 12 residues long. CDR3 nucleotide sequence: TGTGCCTGGAGTGCCGACTCCTATGGCTACACCTTC. It yields the protein CAWSADSYGYTF.

The CDR3 loop is CASSKTSGTQETQYF. The CDR3 DNA sequence: TGTGCCAGCAGCAAGACTAGCGGGACACAAGAGACCCAGTACTTC. The chain combines TRBV11-3 with TRBJ2-5, with TRBD2 matching 11 bases. The CDR3 contains 15 residues. Looked up from germline, CDR1 is SGHNT and CDR2 is YENEEA. V lost 5 bases to trimming and J lost 2 bases; unmatched junction nucleotides: 4.

V and J are TRBV7-3 and TRBJ2-2; D uncertain. Germline CDR1 reads SGHTA; CDR2 reads FQGTGA. Trimming took 1 base from V and 4 from J, leaving 7 bases between them. This CDR3 is built from 14 residues. The CDR3 spells CASSLNAGTGELFF. The CDR3 DNA follows: TGTGCCAGCAGCTTAAACGCCGGCACCGGGGAGCTGTTTTTT.

CDR3 nucleotide sequence: TGTGCTAGTGGTCGAGGGATGAACACTGAAGCTTTCTTT. Protein product: CASGRGMNTEAFF. The J gene is TRBJ1-1, the V gene TRBV12-5; D is ambiguous. This CDR3 contains 13 residues. Trimming left V 5 bases short and J 0 bases short, with 7 bases between. Germline assignment: CDR1 LGHNT and CDR2 FRNRAP.

J is TRBJ2-7 and V is TRBV6-5; D gene ambiguous. The CDR3 has 14 residues. The V gene lost 5 bases and the J gene lost 5 bases, with 16 bases spanning the gap. Germline V gene sequence: CDR1 MNHEY, CDR2 SVGAGI. In DNA, the CDR3 is TGTGCCAGCAGTCACCAACTAAGTGGCAACGAGCAGTACTTC. It encodes CASSHQLSGNEQYF.

The CDR3 sequence is CASTRTSGGQETQYF. CDR3 DNA sequence: TGTGCCAGCACTAGAACTAGCGGGGGCCAAGAGACCCAGTACTTC. J is TRBJ2-5 and V is TRBV7-9; 11 positions match TRBD2. The germline CDR1 and CDR2 sequences are SEHNR and FQNEAQ (reference sequence). The junction had 5 bases not matched to a gene; V was cut back by 7 bases and J by 1 base. There are 15 residues in the CDR3.

This clone was recorded a few times. The CDR3 nucleotides read TGTGCCAGCAGCTTCCGACAGAAACAATTCTCTGGAAACACCATATATTTT. Protein: CASSFRQKQFSGNTIYF. The chain joins TRBV7-3 to TRBJ1-3; possibly TRBD1 for D (5 bases). CDR1 is SGHTA, CDR2 FQGTGA, per germline. The CDR3 covers 17 residues. V lost 3 bases to trimming and J lost 0 bases, with 15 bases between them.

This sequence joins TRBV30 and TRBJ2-7, with TRBD2 as a possible D gene (7 bases). The ends were cut back, 0 bases at V and 6 bases at J, with 15 bases in the middle. Germline V CDR1 and CDR2: GTSNPN, SVGIG (reference sequence). This CDR3 has 14 amino acids. The CDR3: CAWSVGGRAGEQYF. The CDR3 DNA reads as TGTGCCTGGAGTGTAGGGGGGAGGGCAGGCGAGCAGTACTTC. The variable domain in full, completed from reference TRBV30 and TRBJ2-7, reads SQTIHQWPATLVQPVGSPLSLECTVEGTSNPNLYWYRQAAGRGLQLLFYSVGIGQISSEVPQNLSASRPQDRQFILSSKKLLLSDSGFYLCAWSVGGRAGEQYFGPGTRLTVT.